These 14 T cell receptor beta chains share one sample of origin, sequenced in a study of human T cells and chemical hapten exposure. Time point here: pre-sensitization, week 0. Treatment defined: therapeutic diphenylcyclopropenone sensitization with weekly scalp DPC. MiXCR, run by TCRdb on the RACE reads, gives a single entry per CDR3 protein. This table holds over 70,000 distinct CDR3 sequences, roughly 15% found once. The sample was whole blood, taken in connection with sensitization to the hapten diphenylcyclopropenone (DPC). These receptors came from a woman aged 50 to 65 with alopecia areata. Some clones in this sample may be carry-over from other donors' samples.

This clonotype was found many times. The chain couples TRBV3-1 to TRBJ2-1, with D tentatively TRBD1 (6 bases). This CDR3 spans 14 amino acids. Germline V gene sequence: CDR1 LGHDT, CDR2 YNNKEL (reference sequence). The V end was cut by 4 bases, the J end by 4 bases, with 11 bases between. CDR3 residues: CASSLLGAYNEQFF. The CDR3, as DNA: TGTGCCAGCAGCCTCTTGGGGGCTTACAATGAGCAGTTCTTC.

This clonotype has just a few counts. CDR3 sequence: CSARVARGSSYNEQFF. The CDR3 DNA reads TGCAGTGCTAGGGTGGCGCGGGGAAGCTCCTACAATGAGCAGTTCTTC. The chain joins TRBV20-1 to TRBJ2-1; D might be TRBD2 (6 bases). Trimming removed 3 bases at V and 0 bases at J, with 15 bases between. The length of the CDR3 is 16 residues. Germline V gene sequence: CDR1 DFQATT, CDR2 SNEGSKA (reference sequence).

This clonotype was counted a few times. The chain has TRBV23-1 and TRBJ2-1, with TRBD2 as a possible D gene (7 bases). TRBV23-1 is placed among ORFs of uncertain function. The V and J ends lost 4 bases and 9 bases respectively, with 28 bases between them. The CDR3 is 18 residues long. CDR3 residues: CASSRLRARGRAPIEQFF. CDR3 in DNA: TGCGCCAGCAGTCGCTTACGGGCGAGGGGGAGGGCCCCCATTGAGCAGTTCTTC.

This clonotype was found many times. The CDR3 reads CASSPTTLGSNQPQHF. In DNA, the CDR3 is TGTGCCAGCTCACCAACCACTTTAGGGAGCAATCAGCCCCAGCATTTT. The rearrangement joins TRBV18 to TRBJ1-5, with D unclear. The V and J ends lost 2 bases and 1 base respectively, with 12 bases between them. In germline, CDR1 is KGHSH, CDR2 LQKENI. CDR3 length: 16 residues.

This clonotype has only a few counts. This chain joins TRBV12-3 or TRBV12-4 and TRBJ2-1; 9 bases line up with TRBD2. The CDR3 is 14 residues long. Germline trimming cut 3 bases from V and 6 bases from J; bases unmatched to any gene: 3. CDR3: CASSLGSGSNEQFF. The CDR3 nucleotides read TGTGCCAGCAGTTTGGGTAGCGGGAGCAATGAGCAGTTCTTC.

V and J are TRBV14 and TRBJ2-5, with D maybe TRBD1 (6 bases). Between the trimmed V and J ends, which lost 3 bases and 4 bases, there was a span of 15 bases. The CDR3 is made up of 15 amino acids. Germline V gene sequence: CDR1 SGHDN, CDR2 FVKESK. The CDR3 reads CASSQNRAGGETQYF. CDR3 nucleotides: TGTGCCAGCAGCCAGAACAGGGCCGGAGGAGAGACCCAGTACTTC.

The sample holds a few counts of this clonotype. This rearrangement joins TRBV29-1 to TRBJ2-3, with D possibly being TRBD1 or TRBD2 (5 bases each). CDR3 length equals 14 residues. The V end was cut by 6 bases, the J end by 0 bases, with 13 bases between. Germline V gene lookup returns CDR1 SQVTM and CDR2 ANQGSEA. DNA for the CDR3: TGCAGCGTCACGGGACGGTCTAGCACAGATACGCAGTATTTT. Protein product: CSVTGRSSTDTQYF.

The V call is TRBV5-1, the J call TRBJ1-2; 7 bases match TRBD1. Trimming removed 5 bases from V and 0 bases from J; junction bases left unmatched: 7. This CDR3 contains 15 residues. Per germline, CDR1 SGHRS and CDR2 YFSETQ. DNA of the CDR3: TGCGCCAGCAGGGAATGGGACAGATCTAACTATGGCTACACCTTC. This gives the protein CASREWDRSNYGYTF.

The CDR3 DNA reads as TGTGCCAGCAGCCGGAGGCAGGGTGACTCAGATACGCAGTATTTT. Translated, it gives CASSRRQGDSDTQYF. This rearrangement joins TRBV7-8 to TRBJ2-3, with D perhaps being TRBD1 or TRBD2 (5 bases each). In germline, CDR1 is SGHVS, CDR2 FQNEAQ. The ends were cut back, 5 bases at V and 4 bases at J, with 16 bases in the middle. This CDR3 is 15 amino acids long.

Here the CDR3 reads CASSPRTGSYEQYF. In DNA, the CDR3 is TGTGCCAGCAGCCCTAGGACGGGCTCCTACGAGCAGTACTTC. The chain recombines TRBV6-2 or TRBV6-3 with TRBJ2-7; the D is unclear. The CDR3 is 14 residues long. Trimming removed 6 bases from V and 0 bases from J, with 12 bases in between. The V gene's germline CDR1 is MNHEY and CDR2 SVGEGT.

The V and J genes are TRBV20-1 and TRBJ2-3; 9 bases map to TRBD2. The V and J ends lost 4 bases and 0 bases, in that order; junction bases with no gene match: 11. The CDR3 spans 17 residues. Germline V gene data show CDR1 as DFQATT and CDR2 as SNEGSKA (reference sequence). The CDR3 sequence is CSATKIAGAGSTDTQYF. The CDR3 region has the DNA TGCAGTGCTACCAAGATAGCGGGAGCCGGTAGCACAGATACGCAGTATTTT.

V and J are TRBV20-1 and TRBJ2-7; 8 bases line up with TRBD2. There are 12 residues in the CDR3. Germline V gene sequence: CDR1 DFQATT, CDR2 SNEGSKA (reference sequence). After removal of 6 bases from V and 4 bases from J, the junction contained 5 bases not matched to a gene. The CDR3 DNA is TGCAGTGCCAAGGCTAGCGGGTACGAGCAGTACTTC. Protein: CSAKASGYEQYF.

This clonotype has ten or more counts. The chain is built from TRBV6-1 and TRBJ2-1, with 9 bases fitting TRBD1. This CDR3 is 16 amino acids long. CDR1 MNHNS and CDR2 SASEGT come from the germline V gene. V shed 1 base and J 4 bases; nucleotides not matched to a gene: 5. CDR3 region: CASSEVWDRAYNEQFF. The CDR3 DNA sequence: TGTGCCAGCAGTGAAGTTTGGGACAGGGCGTACAATGAGCAGTTCTTC.

This clonotype showed up just a few times. This chain connects TRBV4-2 to TRBJ1-1, with 9 bases matching TRBD1. Germline CDR1 is LGHNA and CDR2 is YNFKEQ. The CDR3 is made up of 14 amino acids. The V segment lost 1 base and the J segment 5 bases; nucleotides outside the gene matches: 2. The CDR3 DNA is TGTGCCAGCAGCCAAGTGGACAGGGGAACTGAAGCTTTCTTT. Encoded protein: CASSQVDRGTEAFF.